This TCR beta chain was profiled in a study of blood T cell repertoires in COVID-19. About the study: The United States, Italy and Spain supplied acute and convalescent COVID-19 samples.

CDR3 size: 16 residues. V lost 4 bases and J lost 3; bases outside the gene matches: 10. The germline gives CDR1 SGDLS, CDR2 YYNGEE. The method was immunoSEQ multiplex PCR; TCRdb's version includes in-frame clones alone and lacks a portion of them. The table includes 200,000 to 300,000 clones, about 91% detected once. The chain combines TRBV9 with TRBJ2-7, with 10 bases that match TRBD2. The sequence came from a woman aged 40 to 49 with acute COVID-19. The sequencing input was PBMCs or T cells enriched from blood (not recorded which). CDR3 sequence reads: CASSRTGLAGDYEQYF. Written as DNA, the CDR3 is TGTGCCAGCAGCCGTACTGGGCTAGCGGGAGACTACGAGCAGTACTTC.